The present TCR beta chain was sequenced within a study of T cells after yellow fever vaccination. The germline CDR1 and CDR2 sequences are GTSNPN and SVGIG (reference sequence). V lost 1 base, J lost 7 bases, and 16 bases lay in between. The CDR3 totals 14 residues. TCRdb analysed the 5' RACE reads with MiXCR anew, one entry per CDR3 protein. The sample comprises some 400,000 distinct CDR3 sequences, 6.2% of which are singletons, and about 15% rests with the top ten. This receptor was identified in a man aged 30 to 45 who received the YFV17D yellow fever vaccine. This chain connects TRBV30 to TRBJ1-2; D uncertain. The starting material was PBMCs, obtained 5 days after the yellow fever booster vaccination. The CDR3 bases are TGTGCCTGGAGTGAAACAACGCCACCTCGTGGCTACACCTTC. Amino acids: CAWSETTPPRGYTF.